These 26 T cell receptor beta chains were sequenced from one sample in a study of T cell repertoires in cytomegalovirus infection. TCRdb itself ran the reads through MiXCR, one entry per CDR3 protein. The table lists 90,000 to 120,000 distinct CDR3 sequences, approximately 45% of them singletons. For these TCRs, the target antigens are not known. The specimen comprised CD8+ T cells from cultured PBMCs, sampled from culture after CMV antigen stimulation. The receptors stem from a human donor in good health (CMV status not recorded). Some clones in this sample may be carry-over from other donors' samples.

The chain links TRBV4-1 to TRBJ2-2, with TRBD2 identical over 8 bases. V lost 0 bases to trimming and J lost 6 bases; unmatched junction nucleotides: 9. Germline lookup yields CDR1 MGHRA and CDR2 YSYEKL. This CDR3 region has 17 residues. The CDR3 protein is CASSQEGEAGASGELFF. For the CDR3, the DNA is TGCGCCAGCAGCCAAGAGGGAGAAGCGGGGGCCTCCGGGGAGCTGTTTTTT.

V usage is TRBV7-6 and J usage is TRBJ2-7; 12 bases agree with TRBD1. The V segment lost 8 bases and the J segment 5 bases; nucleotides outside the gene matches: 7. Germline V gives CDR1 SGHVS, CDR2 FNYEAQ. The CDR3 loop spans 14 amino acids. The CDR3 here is CASGGTGGIHEQYF. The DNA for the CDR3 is TGTGCCAGCGGAGGGACAGGGGGCATCCACGAGCAGTACTTC.

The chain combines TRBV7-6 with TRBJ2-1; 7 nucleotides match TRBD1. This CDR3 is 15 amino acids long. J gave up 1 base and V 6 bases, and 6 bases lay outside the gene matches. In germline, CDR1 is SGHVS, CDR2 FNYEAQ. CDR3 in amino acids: CASSLTGDSYNEQFF. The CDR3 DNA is TGTGCCAGCAGTCTCACAGGGGATTCCTACAATGAGCAGTTCTTC.

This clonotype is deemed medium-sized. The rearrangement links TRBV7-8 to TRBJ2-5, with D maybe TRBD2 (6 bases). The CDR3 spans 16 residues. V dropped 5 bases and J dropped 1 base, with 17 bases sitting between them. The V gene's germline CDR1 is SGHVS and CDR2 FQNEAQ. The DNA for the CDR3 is TGTGCCAGCAGCCGAGCCGCGGGGTTAGCCCAAGAGACCCAGTACTTC. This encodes CASSRAAGLAQETQYF.

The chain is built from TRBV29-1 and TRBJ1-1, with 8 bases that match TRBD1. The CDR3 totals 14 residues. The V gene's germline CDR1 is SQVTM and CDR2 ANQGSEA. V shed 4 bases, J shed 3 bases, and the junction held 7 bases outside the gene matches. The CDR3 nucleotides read TGCAGCGTTGGCGGACAGGGCCCTGACACTGAAGCTTTCTTT. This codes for CSVGGQGPDTEAFF.

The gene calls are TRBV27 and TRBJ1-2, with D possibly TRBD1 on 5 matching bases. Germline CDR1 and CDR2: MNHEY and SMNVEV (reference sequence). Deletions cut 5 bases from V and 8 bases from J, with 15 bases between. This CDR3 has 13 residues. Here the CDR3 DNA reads TGTGCCAGCAGTCCGACAGTTGTCCGCGGCTACACCTTC. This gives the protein CASSPTVVRGYTF.

The CDR3 DNA reads TGCAGTGCTAGACTAATAACTAAGAATGAGCAGTTCTTC. Translating it yields CSARLITKNEQFF. The chain employs TRBV20-1 and TRBJ2-1; the D is unclear. V was shortened by 2 bases and J by 7 bases, with 12 bases between the two germline ends. The germline CDR1 and CDR2 sequences are DFQATT and SNEGSKA (reference sequence). This CDR3 comprises 13 residues.

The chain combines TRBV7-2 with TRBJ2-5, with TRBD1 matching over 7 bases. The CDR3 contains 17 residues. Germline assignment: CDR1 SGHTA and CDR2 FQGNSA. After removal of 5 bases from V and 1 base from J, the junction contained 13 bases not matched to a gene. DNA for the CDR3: TGTGCCAGCAGCCGCTTTACGGGACAGTTTATCCAAGAGACCCAGTACTTC. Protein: CASSRFTGQFIQETQYF.

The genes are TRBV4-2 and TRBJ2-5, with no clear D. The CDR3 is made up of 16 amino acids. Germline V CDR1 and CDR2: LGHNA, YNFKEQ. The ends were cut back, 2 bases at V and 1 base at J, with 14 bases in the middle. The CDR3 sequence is CASSQNNPLPQETQYF. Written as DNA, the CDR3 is TGTGCCAGCAGCCAAAATAATCCCTTGCCCCAAGAGACCCAGTACTTC.

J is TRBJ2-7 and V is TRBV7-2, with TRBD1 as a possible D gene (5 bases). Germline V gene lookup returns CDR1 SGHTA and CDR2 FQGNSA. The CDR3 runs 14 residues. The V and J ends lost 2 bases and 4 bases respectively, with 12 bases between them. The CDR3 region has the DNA TGTGCCAGCAGCTTAATGGACATACCATACGAGCAGTACTTC. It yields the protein CASSLMDIPYEQYF.

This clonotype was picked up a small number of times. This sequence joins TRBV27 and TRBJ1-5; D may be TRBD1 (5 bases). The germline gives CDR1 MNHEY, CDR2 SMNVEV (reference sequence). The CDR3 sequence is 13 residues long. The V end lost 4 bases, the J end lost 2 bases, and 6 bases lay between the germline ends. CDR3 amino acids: CASSWGRNQPQHF. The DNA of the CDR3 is TGTGCCAGCAGTTGGGGCCGCAATCAGCCCCAGCATTTT.

The chain's CDR3 is CASSLRAGGFQETQYF. CDR3 in DNA: TGTGCCAGCAGCTTACGAGCGGGGGGTTTCCAAGAGACCCAGTACTTC. The chain couples TRBV7-6 to TRBJ2-5; 9 bases match TRBD2. Germline CDR1 is SGHVS and CDR2 is FNYEAQ. This CDR3 spans 16 amino acids. V dropped 2 bases and J dropped 1; count of bases not matched to a gene: 5.

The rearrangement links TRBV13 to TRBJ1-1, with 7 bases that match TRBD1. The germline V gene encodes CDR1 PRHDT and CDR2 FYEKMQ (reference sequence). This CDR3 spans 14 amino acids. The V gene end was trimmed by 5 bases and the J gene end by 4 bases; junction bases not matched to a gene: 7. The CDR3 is CASSTRTGFTEAFF. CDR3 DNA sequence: TGTGCCAGCAGCACAAGGACAGGATTCACTGAAGCTTTCTTT.

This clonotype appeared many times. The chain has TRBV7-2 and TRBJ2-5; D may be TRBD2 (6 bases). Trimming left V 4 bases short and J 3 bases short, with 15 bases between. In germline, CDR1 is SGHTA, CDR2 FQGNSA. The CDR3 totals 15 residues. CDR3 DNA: TGTGCCAGCAGCTCACCGGAGGAGGGAGAAGAGACCCAGTACTTC. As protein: CASSSPEEGEETQYF.

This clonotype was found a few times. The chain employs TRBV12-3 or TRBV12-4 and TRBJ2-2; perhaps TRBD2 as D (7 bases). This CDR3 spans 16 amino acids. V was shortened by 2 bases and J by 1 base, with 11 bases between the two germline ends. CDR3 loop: CASSLRRGGNTGELFF. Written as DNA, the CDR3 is TGTGCCAGCAGTTTACGGAGGGGGGGGAACACCGGGGAGCTGTTTTTT.

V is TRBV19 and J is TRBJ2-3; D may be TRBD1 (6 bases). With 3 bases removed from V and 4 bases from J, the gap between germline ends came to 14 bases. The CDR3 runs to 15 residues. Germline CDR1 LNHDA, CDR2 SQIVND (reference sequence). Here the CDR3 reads CASSIGAGVADTQYF. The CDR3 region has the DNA TGTGCCAGTAGTATTGGGGCAGGGGTGGCAGATACGCAGTATTTT.

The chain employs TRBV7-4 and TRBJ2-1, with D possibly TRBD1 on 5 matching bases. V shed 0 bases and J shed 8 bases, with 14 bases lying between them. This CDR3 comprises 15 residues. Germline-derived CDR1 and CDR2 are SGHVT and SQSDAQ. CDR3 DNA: TGTGCCAGCAGCTTAGCGCCCCAAGACAGTGATGAGCAGTTCTTC. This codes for CASSLAPQDSDEQFF.

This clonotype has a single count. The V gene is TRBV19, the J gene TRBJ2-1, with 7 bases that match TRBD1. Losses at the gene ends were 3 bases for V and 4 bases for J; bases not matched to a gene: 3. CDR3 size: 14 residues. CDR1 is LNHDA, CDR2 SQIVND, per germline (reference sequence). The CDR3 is CASSIVTGYNEQFF. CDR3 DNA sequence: TGTGCCAGTAGTATTGTGACAGGGTACAATGAGCAGTTCTTC. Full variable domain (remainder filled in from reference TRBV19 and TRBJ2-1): DGGITQSPKYLFRKEGQNVTLSCEQNLNHDAMYWYRQDPGQGLRLIYYSQIVNDFQKGDIAEGYSVSREKKESFPLTVTSAQKNPTAFYLCASSIVTGYNEQFFGPGTRLTVL.

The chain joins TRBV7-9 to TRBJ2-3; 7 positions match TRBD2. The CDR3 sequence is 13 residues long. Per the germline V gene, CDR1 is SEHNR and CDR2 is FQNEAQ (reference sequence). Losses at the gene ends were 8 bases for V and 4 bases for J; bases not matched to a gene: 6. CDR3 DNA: TGTGCCAGCGGAACTAGCGCCGCAGATACGCAGTATTTT. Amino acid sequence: CASGTSAADTQYF.

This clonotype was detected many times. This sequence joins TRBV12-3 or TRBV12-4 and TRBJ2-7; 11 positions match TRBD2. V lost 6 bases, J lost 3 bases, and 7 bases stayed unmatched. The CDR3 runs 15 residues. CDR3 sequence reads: CASRPSGGLLYEQYF. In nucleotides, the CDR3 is TGTGCCAGCAGACCTAGCGGGGGGCTACTCTACGAGCAGTACTTC.

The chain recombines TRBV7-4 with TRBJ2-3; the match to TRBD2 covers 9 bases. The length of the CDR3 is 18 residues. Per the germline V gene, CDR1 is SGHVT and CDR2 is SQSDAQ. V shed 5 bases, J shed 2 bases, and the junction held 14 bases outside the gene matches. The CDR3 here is CASSPRISGGHITDTQYF. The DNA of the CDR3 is TGTGCCAGCAGCCCCCGTATTAGCGGGGGCCATATCACAGATACGCAGTATTTT.

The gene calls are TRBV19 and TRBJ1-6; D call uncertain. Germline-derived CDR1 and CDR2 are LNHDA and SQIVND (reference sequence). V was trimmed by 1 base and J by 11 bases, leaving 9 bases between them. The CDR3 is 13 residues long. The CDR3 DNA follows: TGTGCCAGTAGTATAGGGGGAATGGCACCCCTCCACTTT. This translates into CASSIGGMAPLHF. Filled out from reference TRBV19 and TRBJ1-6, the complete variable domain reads DGGITQSPKYLFRKEGQNVTLSCEQNLNHDAMYWYRQDPGQGLRLIYYSQIVNDFQKGDIAEGYSVSREKKESFPLTVTSAQKNPTAFYLCASSIGGMAPLHFGNGTRLTVT.

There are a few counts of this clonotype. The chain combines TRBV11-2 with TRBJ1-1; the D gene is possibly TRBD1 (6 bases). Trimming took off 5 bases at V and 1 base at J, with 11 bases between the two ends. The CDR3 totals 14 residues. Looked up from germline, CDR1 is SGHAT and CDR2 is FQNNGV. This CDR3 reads CASSRTDRNTEAFF. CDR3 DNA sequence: TGTGCCAGCAGCAGAACGGACAGGAACACTGAAGCTTTCTTT. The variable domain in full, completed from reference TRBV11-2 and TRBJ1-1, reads EAGVAQSPRYKIIEKRQSVAFWCNPISGHATLYWYQQILGQGPKLLIQFQNNGVVDDSQLPKDRFSAERLKGVDSTLKIQPAKLEDSAVYLCASSRTDRNTEAFFGQGTRLTVV.

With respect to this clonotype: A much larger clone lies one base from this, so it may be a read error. The CDR3 is CTSSEGGTGNTGELFF. The DNA of the CDR3 is TGTACCAGCAGTGAGGGGGGGACAGGGAACACCGGGGAGCTGTTTTTT. The V and J genes are TRBV2 and TRBJ2-2; D is perhaps TRBD1 (8 bases). In germline, CDR1 is SNHLY, CDR2 FYNNEI. The CDR3 sequence is 16 residues long.

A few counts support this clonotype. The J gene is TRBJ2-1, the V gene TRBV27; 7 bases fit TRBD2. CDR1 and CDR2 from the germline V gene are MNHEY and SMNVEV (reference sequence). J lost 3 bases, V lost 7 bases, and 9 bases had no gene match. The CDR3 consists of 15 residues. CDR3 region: CASTQGQRGYNEQFF. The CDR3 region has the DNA TGTGCCAGCACCCAAGGCCAGCGGGGCTACAATGAGCAGTTCTTC.

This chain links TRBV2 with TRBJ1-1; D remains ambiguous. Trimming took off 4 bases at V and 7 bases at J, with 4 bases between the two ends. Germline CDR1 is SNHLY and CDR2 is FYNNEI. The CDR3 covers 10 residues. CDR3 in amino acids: CASSVGEAFF. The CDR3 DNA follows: TGTGCCAGCAGTGTTGGTGAAGCTTTCTTT. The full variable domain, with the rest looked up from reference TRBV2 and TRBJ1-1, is EPEVTQTPSHQVTQMGQEVILRCVPISNHLYFYWYRQILGQKVEFLVSFYNNEISEKSEIFDDQFSVERPDGSNFTLKIRSTKLEDSAMYFCASSVGEAFFGQGTRLTVV.